Listed below are T cell receptor beta chains from one sample, sequenced in a study of CD8 T cells in Susac syndrome. TCRdb re-called the immunoSEQ multiplex PCR reads with MiXCR, one entry per CDR3 protein. The sample lists under 200,000 distinct CDR3 sequences; around 94% were seen once. Input material: CD4+ T cells from PBMCs. These receptors were taken from a human donor with Susac syndrome. Both conserved end residues are part of each CDR3. The order of the fields is D gene, V gene, CDR3 length, J gene, clone size, CDR3 protein, CDR3 DNA. D genes are given only for firm matches. Only part of the rows carry a size: once, few, many, or a class if the clone is expanded.

d_call: NA; v_call: TRBV29-1; cdr3_length: 15; j_call: TRBJ2-2; clone_size: NA; cdr3_aa: CSVEDRDTNTGELFF; cdr3_nt: TGCAGCGTTGAAGACCGGGACACTAACACCGGGGAGCTGTTTTTT
d_call: NA; v_call: TRBV18; cdr3_length: 16; j_call: TRBJ1-2; clone_size: NA; cdr3_aa: CASSPQQGLYNYGYTF; cdr3_nt: TGTGCCAGCTCACCACAACAGGGCCTATACAACTATGGCTACACCTTC
d_call: TRBD1; v_call: TRBV29-1; cdr3_length: 12; j_call: TRBJ1-1; clone_size: NA; cdr3_aa: CSVQRGRTEAFF; cdr3_nt: TGCAGCGTTCAGAGGGGGCGGACTGAAGCTTTCTTT
d_call: NA; v_call: TRBV5-1; cdr3_length: 13; j_call: TRBJ1-2; clone_size: NA; cdr3_aa: CASSPQGADGYTF; cdr3_nt: TGCGCCAGCAGCCCCCAAGGGGCCGATGGCTACACCTTC
d_call: NA; v_call: TRBV12-3/TRBV12-4; cdr3_length: 13; j_call: TRBJ2-1; clone_size: once; cdr3_aa: CASSLGLGGEQFF; cdr3_nt: TGTGCCAGCAGTTTGGGTCTGGGTGGCGAGCAGTTCTTC
d_call: NA; v_call: TRBV15; cdr3_length: 18; j_call: TRBJ1-1; clone_size: once; cdr3_aa: CATSSPRYRDLLNTEAFF; cdr3_nt: TGTGCCACCAGTTCCCCTCGCTACAGGGATTTGCTGAACACTGAAGCTTTCTTT
d_call: TRBD2; v_call: TRBV6-5; cdr3_length: 14; j_call: TRBJ2-7; clone_size: NA; cdr3_aa: CASRSSGGTYEQYF; cdr3_nt: TGTGCCAGCAGGTCTAGCGGGGGGACCTACGAGCAGTACTTC
d_call: NA; v_call: TRBV7-9; cdr3_length: 13; j_call: TRBJ1-2; clone_size: once; cdr3_aa: CASSSYSRAGYTF; cdr3_nt: TGTGCCAGCAGCTCCTATAGCAGGGCTGGCTACACCTTC
d_call: NA; v_call: TRBV3-1; cdr3_length: 12; j_call: TRBJ2-3; clone_size: NA; cdr3_aa: CASSATPRLQYF; cdr3_nt: TGTGCCAGCAGCGCGACGCCCCGGTTACAGTATTTT
d_call: NA; v_call: TRBV4-1; cdr3_length: 15; j_call: TRBJ2-3; clone_size: NA; cdr3_aa: CASSRLARGTDTQYF; cdr3_nt: TGCGCCAGCAGCCGCCTAGCGAGGGGCACAGATACGCAGTATTTT
d_call: NA; v_call: TRBV3-1; cdr3_length: 13; j_call: TRBJ1-6; clone_size: NA; cdr3_aa: CASTTRRGTPLHF; cdr3_nt: TGTGCCAGCACCACACGCCGGGGGACACCCCTCCACTTT
d_call: NA; v_call: TRBV14; cdr3_length: 16; j_call: TRBJ1-4; clone_size: NA; cdr3_aa: CASSQGSTGVNEKLFF; cdr3_nt: TGTGCCAGCAGCCAAGGTTCGACAGGCGTTAATGAAAAACTGTTTTTT
d_call: NA; v_call: TRBV5-4; cdr3_length: 12; j_call: TRBJ2-1; clone_size: NA; cdr3_aa: CASSNRNNEQFF; cdr3_nt: TGTGCCAGCAGCAACAGGAATAATGAGCAGTTCTTC
d_call: NA; v_call: TRBV5-4; cdr3_length: 16; j_call: TRBJ2-3; clone_size: NA; cdr3_aa: CASSLGPGPSTDTQYF; cdr3_nt: TGTGCCAGCAGCTTGGGTCCGGGCCCGAGCACAGATACGCAGTATTTT
d_call: TRBD1; v_call: TRBV20-1; cdr3_length: 16; j_call: TRBJ2-2; clone_size: NA; cdr3_aa: CSASGSETGGTGELFF; cdr3_nt: TGCAGTGCTAGTGGGAGTGAGACAGGGGGGACCGGGGAGCTGTTTTTT
d_call: TRBD2; v_call: TRBV25-1; cdr3_length: 15; j_call: TRBJ2-7; clone_size: NA; cdr3_aa: CASSPRGGGPYEQYF; cdr3_nt: TGTGCCAGCAGTCCTCGGGGGGGCGGACCCTACGAGCAGTACTTC
d_call: NA; v_call: TRBV19; cdr3_length: 15; j_call: TRBJ2-2; clone_size: NA; cdr3_aa: CASSMRQLNTGELFF; cdr3_nt: TGTGCCAGTAGTATGCGACAGTTGAACACCGGGGAGCTGTTTTTT
d_call: TRBD2; v_call: TRBV20-1; cdr3_length: 15; j_call: TRBJ2-5; clone_size: NA; cdr3_aa: CSAARRSGGSETQYF; cdr3_nt: TGCAGTGCTGCCAGGAGAAGCGGGGGATCAGAGACCCAGTACTTC
d_call: NA; v_call: TRBV2; cdr3_length: 14; j_call: TRBJ2-1; clone_size: once; cdr3_aa: CASSETTSYNEQFF; cdr3_nt: TGTGCCAGCAGTGAAACTACCTCCTACAATGAGCAGTTCTTC
d_call: TRBD1; v_call: TRBV15; cdr3_length: 14; j_call: TRBJ2-7; clone_size: NA; cdr3_aa: CATSSGGPSYEQYF; cdr3_nt: TGTGCCACCAGTTCAGGGGGACCCTCCTACGAGCAGTACTTC
d_call: NA; v_call: TRBV4-1; cdr3_length: 15; j_call: TRBJ2-7; clone_size: NA; cdr3_aa: CASSQDRTLAHEQYF; cdr3_nt: TGCGCCAGCAGCCAAGATAGGACCCTTGCCCACGAGCAGTACTTC
d_call: NA; v_call: TRBV4-2; cdr3_length: 15; j_call: TRBJ2-6; clone_size: NA; cdr3_aa: CASSQDFGQEGVLTF; cdr3_nt: TGTGCCAGCAGCCAAGATTTCGGGCAGGAGGGCGTCCTGACTTTC
d_call: TRBD1; v_call: TRBV19; cdr3_length: 15; j_call: TRBJ1-2; clone_size: once; cdr3_aa: CASFDRANFNYGYTF; cdr3_nt: TGTGCCAGCTTCGACAGGGCCAATTTTAACTATGGCTACACCTTC
d_call: TRBD2; v_call: TRBV5-1; cdr3_length: 15; j_call: TRBJ2-1; clone_size: NA; cdr3_aa: CASSLAGGNYNEQFF; cdr3_nt: TGCGCCAGCAGCTTGGCGGGAGGGAACTACAATGAGCAGTTCTTC
d_call: NA; v_call: TRBV13; cdr3_length: 16; j_call: TRBJ2-7; clone_size: NA; cdr3_aa: CASSLVASWSDDEQYF; cdr3_nt: TGTGCCAGCAGCTTAGTGGCTAGCTGGTCAGACGACGAGCAGTACTTC
d_call: NA; v_call: TRBV20-1; cdr3_length: 12; j_call: TRBJ2-3; clone_size: NA; cdr3_aa: CSALNPVDTQYF; cdr3_nt: TGCAGTGCTTTAAACCCGGTGGATACGCAGTATTTT
d_call: NA; v_call: TRBV9; cdr3_length: 13; j_call: TRBJ2-7; clone_size: NA; cdr3_aa: CASSVDSDYEQYF; cdr3_nt: TGTGCCAGCAGCGTAGATTCGGATTACGAGCAGTACTTC
d_call: NA; v_call: TRBV5-5; cdr3_length: 12; j_call: TRBJ2-7; clone_size: once; cdr3_aa: CASSATGREQYF; cdr3_nt: TGTGCCAGCAGCGCGACAGGGAGGGAGCAGTACTTC
d_call: NA; v_call: TRBV20-1; cdr3_length: 13; j_call: TRBJ1-5; clone_size: NA; cdr3_aa: CSAGEGGAQPQHF; cdr3_nt: TGCAGTGCCGGGGAGGGAGGGGCTCAGCCCCAGCATTTT
d_call: NA; v_call: TRBV6-5; cdr3_length: 13; j_call: TRBJ2-3; clone_size: NA; cdr3_aa: CASRRQVTDTQYF; cdr3_nt: TGTGCCAGCAGACGACAAGTCACAGATACGCAGTATTTT
d_call: NA; v_call: TRBV30; cdr3_length: 15; j_call: TRBJ2-5; clone_size: NA; cdr3_aa: CAWSVPGRQSETQYF; cdr3_nt: TGTGCCTGGAGTGTACCAGGTCGTCAGTCGGAGACCCAGTACTTC
d_call: NA; v_call: TRBV7-2; cdr3_length: 18; j_call: TRBJ2-3; clone_size: NA; cdr3_aa: CASSLALGGGADGDTQYF; cdr3_nt: TGTGCCAGCAGCTTAGCGCTGGGCGGAGGGGCCGATGGAGATACGCAGTATTTT
d_call: TRBD1; v_call: TRBV7-9; cdr3_length: 17; j_call: TRBJ1-6; clone_size: NA; cdr3_aa: CASSLKQGQGFGSPLHF; cdr3_nt: TGTGCCAGCAGCCTAAAACAGGGACAGGGGTTCGGCTCACCCCTCCACTTT
d_call: NA; v_call: TRBV19; cdr3_length: 16; j_call: TRBJ1-1; clone_size: NA; cdr3_aa: CASSSSGARRNTEAFF; cdr3_nt: TGTGCCAGTAGTAGTTCAGGGGCGAGGAGAAACACTGAAGCTTTCTTT
d_call: NA; v_call: TRBV19; cdr3_length: 13; j_call: TRBJ2-7; clone_size: NA; cdr3_aa: CASSIGNSYEQYF; cdr3_nt: TGTGCCAGTAGTATCGGGAACTCCTACGAGCAGTACTTC
d_call: TRBD1; v_call: TRBV5-1; cdr3_length: 14; j_call: TRBJ1-1; clone_size: NA; cdr3_aa: CASSWGTGGQEAFF; cdr3_nt: TGCGCCAGCAGCTGGGGGACAGGGGGCCAAGAAGCTTTCTTT
d_call: NA; v_call: TRBV29-1; cdr3_length: 12; j_call: TRBJ2-7; clone_size: NA; cdr3_aa: CSVVGQTYEQYF; cdr3_nt: TGCAGCGTGGTCGGACAGACCTACGAGCAGTACTTC
d_call: NA; v_call: TRBV29-1; cdr3_length: 13; j_call: TRBJ1-1; clone_size: NA; cdr3_aa: CSGQLEGGTEAFF; cdr3_nt: TGCAGCGGCCAGCTTGAGGGGGGCACTGAAGCTTTCTTT
d_call: NA; v_call: TRBV5-1; cdr3_length: 14; j_call: TRBJ2-7; clone_size: NA; cdr3_aa: CASSLTTTGYEQYF; cdr3_nt: TGCGCCAGCAGCTTGACAACGACGGGCTACGAGCAGTACTTC
d_call: TRBD1; v_call: TRBV7-2; cdr3_length: 16; j_call: TRBJ2-3; clone_size: once; cdr3_aa: CASSSRPGQGIDTQYF; cdr3_nt: TGTGCCAGCAGCTCCCGACCGGGACAGGGAATAGATACGCAGTATTTT
d_call: NA; v_call: TRBV20-1; cdr3_length: 11; j_call: TRBJ2-5; clone_size: NA; cdr3_aa: CSGVTVQSQYF; cdr3_nt: TGCAGTGGGGTGACAGTCCAGTCCCAGTACTTC
d_call: NA; v_call: TRBV5-1; cdr3_length: 15; j_call: TRBJ2-5; clone_size: NA; cdr3_aa: CASSNQGIGQETQYF; cdr3_nt: TGCGCCAGCAGCAACCAAGGGATAGGTCAAGAGACCCAGTACTTC
d_call: NA; v_call: TRBV3-1; cdr3_length: 15; j_call: TRBJ1-2; clone_size: NA; cdr3_aa: CASSQEGRESYGYTF; cdr3_nt: TGTGCCAGCAGCCAAGAGGGCAGGGAGTCCTATGGCTACACCTTC
d_call: NA; v_call: TRBV11-2; cdr3_length: 14; j_call: TRBJ2-1; clone_size: NA; cdr3_aa: CASSSEAINNEQFF; cdr3_nt: TGTGCCAGCAGCTCAGAGGCCATCAACAATGAGCAGTTCTTC
d_call: NA; v_call: TRBV6-6; cdr3_length: 11; j_call: TRBJ1-2; clone_size: NA; cdr3_aa: CASSPIRGYTF; cdr3_nt: TGTGCCAGCAGCCCAATACGGGGCTACACCTTC
d_call: NA; v_call: TRBV9; cdr3_length: 13; j_call: TRBJ1-1; clone_size: NA; cdr3_aa: CASSVEWNTEAFF; cdr3_nt: TGTGCCAGCAGCGTGGAGTGGAACACTGAAGCTTTCTTT
d_call: TRBD1; v_call: TRBV28; cdr3_length: 15; j_call: TRBJ1-6; clone_size: NA; cdr3_aa: CASSLYEDRGSPLHF; cdr3_nt: TGTGCCAGCAGTTTATATGAGGACAGGGGTTCACCCCTCCACTTT
d_call: NA; v_call: TRBV7-2; cdr3_length: 12; j_call: TRBJ2-1; clone_size: NA; cdr3_aa: CASSQHGGEQFF; cdr3_nt: TGTGCCAGCAGCCAACACGGGGGTGAGCAGTTCTTC
d_call: NA; v_call: TRBV4-2; cdr3_length: 11; j_call: TRBJ2-1; clone_size: NA; cdr3_aa: CASSQDSEQFF; cdr3_nt: TGTGCCAGCAGCCAAGATAGCGAGCAGTTCTTC
d_call: TRBD1; v_call: TRBV19; cdr3_length: 14; j_call: TRBJ1-2; clone_size: NA; cdr3_aa: CATKRDRVDNGYTF; cdr3_nt: TGTGCCACGAAGAGAGACAGGGTTGATAATGGCTACACCTTC
d_call: NA; v_call: TRBV15; cdr3_length: 13; j_call: TRBJ2-5; clone_size: NA; cdr3_aa: CATSTLLEETQYF; cdr3_nt: TGTGCCACCAGTACACTGCTTGAGGAGACCCAGTACTTC
d_call: NA; v_call: TRBV7-9; cdr3_length: 13; j_call: TRBJ1-1; clone_size: NA; cdr3_aa: CASSLEGEAEAFF; cdr3_nt: TGTGCCAGCAGCCTAGAGGGGGAGGCTGAAGCTTTCTTT
d_call: TRBD1; v_call: TRBV12-3/TRBV12-4; cdr3_length: 14; j_call: TRBJ1-5; clone_size: NA; cdr3_aa: CASSLWAQGGPQHF; cdr3_nt: TGTGCCAGCAGTTTATGGGCTCAGGGGGGGCCCCAGCATTTT
d_call: TRBD2; v_call: TRBV15; cdr3_length: 16; j_call: TRBJ2-2; clone_size: NA; cdr3_aa: CATSRRGGVGTGELFF; cdr3_nt: TGTGCCACCAGCAGACGCGGGGGGGTCGGCACCGGGGAGCTGTTTTTT
d_call: NA; v_call: TRBV2; cdr3_length: 14; j_call: TRBJ2-1; clone_size: NA; cdr3_aa: CASSPDSIRNEQFF; cdr3_nt: TGTGCCAGCAGCCCAGACAGTATCCGCAATGAGCAGTTCTTC
d_call: NA; v_call: TRBV7-2; cdr3_length: 14; j_call: TRBJ2-3; clone_size: NA; cdr3_aa: CASSLRGAGDTQYF; cdr3_nt: TGTGCCAGCAGCCTAAGGGGGGCGGGAGATACGCAGTATTTT
d_call: TRBD1; v_call: TRBV7-3; cdr3_length: 15; j_call: TRBJ1-2; clone_size: NA; cdr3_aa: CASSFPLGQAYGYTF; cdr3_nt: TGTGCCAGCAGCTTTCCATTGGGACAGGCGTATGGCTACACCTTC
d_call: NA; v_call: TRBV3-1; cdr3_length: 15; j_call: TRBJ2-3; clone_size: NA; cdr3_aa: CASSHLHSSTDTQYF; cdr3_nt: TGTGCCAGCAGCCATCTCCACAGCAGCACAGATACGCAGTATTTT
d_call: TRBD2; v_call: TRBV9; cdr3_length: 16; j_call: TRBJ2-1; clone_size: NA; cdr3_aa: CASSVAGLAGLNEQFF; cdr3_nt: TGTGCCAGCAGCGTAGCAGGACTAGCGGGCCTAAATGAGCAGTTCTTC
d_call: NA; v_call: TRBV9; cdr3_length: 14; j_call: TRBJ2-3; clone_size: once; cdr3_aa: CASSVARGADTQYF; cdr3_nt: TGTGCCAGCAGCGTAGCTAGGGGTGCAGATACGCAGTATTTT